This record looks at one TCR beta chain sequence and its context. The repertoire was sequenced with immunoSEQ multiplex PCR; TCRdb's copy has only in-frame clones and lacks some. The data show over 200,000 clones, roughly nine tenths seen once. The data originate from a study of blood T cell repertoires in COVID-19. Sequencing was performed on peripheral blood. The TCR comes from a man in his forties with acute or convalescent COVID-19.

Here the CDR3 DNA reads TGTGCCAGCAGCTTATCAGGGGCAGACACCGGGGAGCTGTTTTTT. It codes for CASSLSGADTGELFF. This chain connects TRBV7-6 to TRBJ2-2; a weak D match, TRBD1 (6 bases). The germline CDR1 and CDR2 sequences are SGHVS and FNYEAQ. The CDR3 consists of 15 residues. The V end was cut by 2 bases, the J end by 3 bases, with 10 bases between.